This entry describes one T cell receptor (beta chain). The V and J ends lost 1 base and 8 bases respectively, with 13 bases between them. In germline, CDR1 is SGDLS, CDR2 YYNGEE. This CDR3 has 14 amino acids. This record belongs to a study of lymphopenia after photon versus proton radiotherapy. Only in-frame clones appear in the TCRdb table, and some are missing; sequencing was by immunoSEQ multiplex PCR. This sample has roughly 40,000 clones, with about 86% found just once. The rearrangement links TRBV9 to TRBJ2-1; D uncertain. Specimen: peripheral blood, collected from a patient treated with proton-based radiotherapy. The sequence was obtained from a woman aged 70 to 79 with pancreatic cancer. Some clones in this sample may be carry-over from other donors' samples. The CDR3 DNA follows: TGTGCCAGCAGCGTACAAACTACCTCCGATGAGCAGTTCTTC. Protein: CASSVQTTSDEQFF.